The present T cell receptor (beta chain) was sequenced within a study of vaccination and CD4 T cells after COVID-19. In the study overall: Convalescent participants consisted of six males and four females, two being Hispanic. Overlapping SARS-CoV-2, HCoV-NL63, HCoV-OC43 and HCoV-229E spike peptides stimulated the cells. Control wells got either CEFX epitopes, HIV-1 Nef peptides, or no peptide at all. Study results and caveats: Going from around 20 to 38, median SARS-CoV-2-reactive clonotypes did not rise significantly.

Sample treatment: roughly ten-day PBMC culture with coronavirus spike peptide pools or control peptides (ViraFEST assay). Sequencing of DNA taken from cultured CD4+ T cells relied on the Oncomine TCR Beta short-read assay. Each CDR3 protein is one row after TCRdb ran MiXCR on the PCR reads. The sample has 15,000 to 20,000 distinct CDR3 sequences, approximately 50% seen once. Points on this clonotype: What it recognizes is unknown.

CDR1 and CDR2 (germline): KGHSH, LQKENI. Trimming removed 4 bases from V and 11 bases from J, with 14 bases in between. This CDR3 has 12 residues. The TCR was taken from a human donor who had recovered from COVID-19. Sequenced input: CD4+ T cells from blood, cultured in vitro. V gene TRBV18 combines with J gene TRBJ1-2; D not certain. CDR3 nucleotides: TGTGCCAGCTCACTGCCAATGGCCGGGTACACCTTC. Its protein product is CASSLPMAGYTF.